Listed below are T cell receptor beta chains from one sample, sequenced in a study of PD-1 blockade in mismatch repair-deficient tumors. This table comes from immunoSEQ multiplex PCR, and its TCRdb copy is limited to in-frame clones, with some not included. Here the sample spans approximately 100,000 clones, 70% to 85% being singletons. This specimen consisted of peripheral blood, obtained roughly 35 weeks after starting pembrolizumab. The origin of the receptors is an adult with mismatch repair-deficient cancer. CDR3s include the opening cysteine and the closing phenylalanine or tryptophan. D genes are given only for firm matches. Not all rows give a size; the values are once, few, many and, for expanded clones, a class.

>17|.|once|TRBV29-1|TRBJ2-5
TGCAGCGTTGAAGACTATAGCCCGGGGGCATGGGAAGAGACCCAGTACTTC
CSVEDYSPGAWEETQYF
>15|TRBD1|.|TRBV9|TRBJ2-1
TGTGCCAGCAGCGTAGGAGGGGGCTTGGAAAATGAGCAGTTCTTC
CASSVGGGLENEQFF
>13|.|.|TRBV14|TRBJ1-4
TGTGCCAGCAGCCGGGGGGGCGATGAAAAACTGTTTTTT
CASSRGGDEKLFF
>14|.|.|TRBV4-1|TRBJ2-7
TGCGCCAGCAGCCAAGGGTATGGTCTTTACGAGCAGTACTTC
CASSQGYGLYEQYF
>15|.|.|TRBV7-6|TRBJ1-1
TGTGCCAGCAGCCCAAAGCCACGGGGGGGTCCTGAAGCTTTCTTT
CASSPKPRGGPEAFF
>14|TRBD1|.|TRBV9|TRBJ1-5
TGTGCCAGCAGCGGACAGGGTGACAATCAGCCCCAGCATTTT
CASSGQGDNQPQHF
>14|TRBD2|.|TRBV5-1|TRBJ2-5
TGCGCCAGCAGCTTGAGCCTAGCGGGGGAGACCCAGTACTTC
CASSLSLAGETQYF
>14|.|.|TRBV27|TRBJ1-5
TGTGCCAGCAGTTTAACAGGAAGCAATCAGCCCCAGCATTTT
CASSLTGSNQPQHF
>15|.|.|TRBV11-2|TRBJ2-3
TGTGCCTGCAGAAATCGGGTGGACCCCTCCGATACGCAGTATTTT
CACRNRVDPSDTQYF
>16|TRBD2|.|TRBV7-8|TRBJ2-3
TGTGCCAGCAGAATTGGACTAGCTCGAAGCACAGATACGCAGTATTTT
CASRIGLARSTDTQYF
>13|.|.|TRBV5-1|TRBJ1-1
TGCGCCAGCAGCTGGGACGGGAACACTGAAGCTTTCTTT
CASSWDGNTEAFF
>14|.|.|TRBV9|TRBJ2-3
TGTGCCAGCACCACGGGATACCGCACAGATACGCAGTATTTT
CASTTGYRTDTQYF
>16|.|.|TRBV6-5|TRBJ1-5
TGTGCCAGCAGTTACTCGGGGGGGGCTAGCAATCAGCCCCAGCATTTT
CASSYSGGASNQPQHF
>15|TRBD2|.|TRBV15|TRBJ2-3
TGTGCCACCAGCAGAGGAACTAGCGGCACAGATACGCAGTATTTT
CATSRGTSGTDTQYF
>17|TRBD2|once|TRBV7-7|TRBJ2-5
TGTGCTAGCAGCTCAGGGGGACTAGCGGGAGGGTCTGAGACCCAGTACTTC
CASSSGGLAGGSETQYF
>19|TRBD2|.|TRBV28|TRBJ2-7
TGTGCCACTAATGGACCGGGACTAGCGGGAGTGGGGAGCTCCTACGAGCAGTACTTC
CATNGPGLAGVGSSYEQYF
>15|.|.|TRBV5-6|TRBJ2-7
TGTGCCAGCAGCTTGCTAGGTGCAGGGAGGTACGAGCAGTACTTC
CASSLLGAGRYEQYF
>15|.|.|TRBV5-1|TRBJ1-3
TGCGCCAGCAGCCGCACCCTTAGCTCTGGAAACACCATATATTTT
CASSRTLSSGNTIYF
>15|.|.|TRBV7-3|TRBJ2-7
TGTGCCAGCAGCCCGACGGTTACGGAGAACTACGAGCAGTACTTC
CASSPTVTENYEQYF
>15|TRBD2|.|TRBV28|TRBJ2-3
TGTGCCAGCAGTTTGGGACTAGCGGGCACAGATACGCAGTATTTT
CASSLGLAGTDTQYF
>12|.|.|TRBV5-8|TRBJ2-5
TGTGCCAGCAGCTCGAGCGGGCTGACCCAGTACTTC
CASSSSGLTQYF
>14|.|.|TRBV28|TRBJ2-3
TGTGCCAGCAGATTCCAGGGAACCACAGATACGCAGTATTTT
CASRFQGTTDTQYF
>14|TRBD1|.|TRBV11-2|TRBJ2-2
TGTGCCAGCAGCTTCACAGGGGGCACCGGGGAGCTGTTTTTT
CASSFTGGTGELFF
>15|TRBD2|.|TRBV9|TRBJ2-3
TGTGCCAGCAGCGGGGGAGGGTCTAGCACAGATACGCAGTATTTT
CASSGGGSSTDTQYF
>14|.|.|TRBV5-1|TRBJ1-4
TGCGCCAGCAGACCCCAGTGGGAAGCGGAGAAACTGTTTTTT
CASRPQWEAEKLFF
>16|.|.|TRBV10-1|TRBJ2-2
TGCGCCAGCAGTGAAGACCAGACGGCATCCCCCGGGGAGCTGTTTTTT
CASSEDQTASPGELFF
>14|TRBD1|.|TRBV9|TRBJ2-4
TGTGCCAGCAGCGTACGGGACAGGCGAGACATTCAGTACTTC
CASSVRDRRDIQYF
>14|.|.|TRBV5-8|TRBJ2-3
TGTGCCAGCAGCTCGGAGGGACGCACAGATACGCAGTATTTT
CASSSEGRTDTQYF
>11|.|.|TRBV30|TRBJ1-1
TGTGCCTGGAGAATGAACACTGAAGCTTTCTTT
CAWRMNTEAFF
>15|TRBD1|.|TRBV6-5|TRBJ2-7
TGTGCCAGCAGGCGATTGGGACAGTTGGAGTTCGAGCAGTACTTC
CASRRLGQLEFEQYF
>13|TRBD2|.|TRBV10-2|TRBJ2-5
TGCGCCAGCGGACTAGCGGGACAAGAGACCCAGTACTTC
CASGLAGQETQYF
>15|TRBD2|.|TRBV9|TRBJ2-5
TGTGCCAGCAGCGCTAGCGGGACCTTCCAAGAGACCCAGTACTTC
CASSASGTFQETQYF
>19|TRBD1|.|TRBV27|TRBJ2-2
TGTGCCAGCAGTCCCACCGGGACAGGGCTGGGTTTGGACACCGGGGAGCTGTTTTTT
CASSPTGTGLGLDTGELFF
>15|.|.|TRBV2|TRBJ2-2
TGTGCCAGCAGTGGTGGCGCTTTGAACACCGGGGAGCTGTTTTTT
CASSGGALNTGELFF
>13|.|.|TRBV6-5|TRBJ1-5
TGTGCCAGCAGCCCATTTAGGCTCCAGCCCCAGCATTTT
CASSPFRLQPQHF
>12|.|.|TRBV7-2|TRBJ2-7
TGTGCCAGCAGCCGACAGCACTACGAGCAGTACTTC
CASSRQHYEQYF
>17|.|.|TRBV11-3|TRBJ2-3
TGTGCCAGCAGCTTAGGTTTACAGAACTTCGGCACAGATACGCAGTATTTT
CASSLGLQNFGTDTQYF
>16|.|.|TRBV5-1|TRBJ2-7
TGCGCCAGCAGCTTGCTGGCCCGCACAGGCCCGAGCGAGCAGTACTTC
CASSLLARTGPSEQYF
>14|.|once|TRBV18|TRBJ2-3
TGTGCCAGCTCACCCGGACTCTCGACAGATACGCAGTATTTT
CASSPGLSTDTQYF
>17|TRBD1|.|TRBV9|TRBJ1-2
TGTGCCAGCAGCGGGACAGGAGGAGAGGCAGGAACCTATGGCTACACCTTC
CASSGTGGEAGTYGYTF
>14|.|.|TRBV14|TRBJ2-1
TGTGCCAGCAGCCAAGATCCCGGTGCGGGAAAGAGGTTCTTC
CASSQDPGAGKRFF
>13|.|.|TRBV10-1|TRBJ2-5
TGCGCCAGCAGTGAAGGTCTACAAGAGACCCAGTACTTC
CASSEGLQETQYF
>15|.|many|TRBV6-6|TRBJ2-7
TGTGCCAGCAGTGGGAGGACGGGTGCATCCTACGAGCAGTACTTC
CASSGRTGASYEQYF